The clone carrying this TCR beta chain was observed many times. Its target is unknown. The data belong to a study of CD8 T cells in ankylosing spondylitis. Study-wide results and caveats: About 8 highly homologous variants made up a TCR beta motif, and this motif appeared characteristic of ankylosing spondylitis blood. Reportedly, significant enrichment of disease-linked clones occurred in matched ankylosing spondylitis synovial fluid. The disease-linked clones had a CD8+ phenotype and low blood frequencies.

TCRdb re-analysed the 5' RACE reads in MiXCR, keeping a single row per CDR3 protein. The repertoire includes fewer than 550,000 distinct CDR3 sequences, 5.3% of them detected once, and under 4.5% sits in the top ten. The CDR3 has 14 residues. The J segment lost 4 bases and the V segment lost 2 bases, leaving 2 bases of the junction unmatched. The germline CDR1 and CDR2 sequences are SGHRS and YFSETQ. The specimen was blood, either unsorted or a sorted T cell fraction (not recorded which). This chain connects TRBV5-1 to TRBJ1-1; 10 bases map to TRBD1. This clonotype was sampled from a male donor with ankylosing spondylitis. The CDR3 DNA follows: TGCGCCAGCAGCTTCGGACAGGGGGTCACTGAAGCTTTCTTT. Translated: CASSFGQGVTEAFF.